This record looks at one T cell receptor (beta chain) sequence and its context. V gave up 3 bases and J gave up 6 bases, with 14 bases separating them. Germline V CDR1 and CDR2: SGHDT, YYEEEE. This CDR3 region has 14 residues. The table came from immunoSEQ multiplex PCR; TCRdb's copy has only in-frame clones and leaves some out. The sample contains approximately 360,000 clones, 83% of which appear only once. The record originates from a study of Ad26.COV2.S vaccination and SARS-CoV-2 variants. Study-level background: Once or twice, 56 days apart, Ad26.COV2.S was delivered intramuscularly.

Treatment reported: about 20 received Ad26.COV2.S at low or high dose, single or two shots; 5 received placebo; per-sample allocation not given. The samples date from day 63 after the first vaccine or placebo injection. Sequenced here: peripheral blood, sampled in a trial of Ad26.COV2.S vaccine versus placebo. This chain joins TRBV5-6 and TRBJ2-3, with D perhaps assigned TRBD1 or TRBD2 (5 bases each). The sequence came from a person aged 18-60 years who received the Ad26.COV2.S COVID-19 vaccine or a placebo. CDR3 DNA sequence: TGTGCCAGCAGCTCATGGGGCCCGGGGGATACGCAGTATTTT. This encodes CASSSWGPGDTQYF.